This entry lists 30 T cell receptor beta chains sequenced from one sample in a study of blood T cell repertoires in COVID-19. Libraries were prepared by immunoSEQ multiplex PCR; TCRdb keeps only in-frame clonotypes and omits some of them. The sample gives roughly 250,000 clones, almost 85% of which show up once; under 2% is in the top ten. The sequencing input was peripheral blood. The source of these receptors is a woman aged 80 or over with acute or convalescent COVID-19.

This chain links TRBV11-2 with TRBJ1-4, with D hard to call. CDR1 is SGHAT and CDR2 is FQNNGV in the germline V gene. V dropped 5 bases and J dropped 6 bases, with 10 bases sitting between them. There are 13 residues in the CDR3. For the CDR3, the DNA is TGTGCCAGCAGCCAAGGTCGGGATGAAAAACTGTTTTTT. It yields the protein CASSQGRDEKLFF.

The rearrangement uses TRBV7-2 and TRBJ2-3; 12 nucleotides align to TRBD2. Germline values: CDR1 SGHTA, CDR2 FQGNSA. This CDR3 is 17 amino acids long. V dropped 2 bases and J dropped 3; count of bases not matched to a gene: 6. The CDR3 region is CASSLLGLAGITDTQYF. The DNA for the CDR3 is TGTGCCAGCAGCTTATTAGGACTAGCGGGGATAACAGATACGCAGTATTTT.

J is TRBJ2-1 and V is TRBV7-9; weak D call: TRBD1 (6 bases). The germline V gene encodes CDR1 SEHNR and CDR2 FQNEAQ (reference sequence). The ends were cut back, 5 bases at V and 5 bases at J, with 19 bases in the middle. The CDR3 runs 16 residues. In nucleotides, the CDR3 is TGTGCCAGCAGCCCGGGACACTTTGGTCGTAACAATGAGCAGTTCTTC. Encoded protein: CASSPGHFGRNNEQFF.

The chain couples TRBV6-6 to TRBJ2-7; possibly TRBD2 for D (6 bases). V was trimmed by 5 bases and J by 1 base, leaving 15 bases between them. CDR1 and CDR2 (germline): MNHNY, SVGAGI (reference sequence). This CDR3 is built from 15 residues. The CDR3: CASSAAKGLSYEQYF. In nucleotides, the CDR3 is TGTGCCAGCAGTGCGGCCAAGGGACTTTCCTACGAGCAGTACTTC.

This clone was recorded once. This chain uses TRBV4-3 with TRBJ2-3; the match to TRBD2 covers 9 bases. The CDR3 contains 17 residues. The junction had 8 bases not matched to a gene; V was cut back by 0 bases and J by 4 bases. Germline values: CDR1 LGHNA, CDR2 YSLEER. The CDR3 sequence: CASSQEPAGGSPDTQYF. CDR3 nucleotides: TGCGCCAGCAGCCAAGAACCGGCGGGGGGGTCCCCAGATACGCAGTATTTT.

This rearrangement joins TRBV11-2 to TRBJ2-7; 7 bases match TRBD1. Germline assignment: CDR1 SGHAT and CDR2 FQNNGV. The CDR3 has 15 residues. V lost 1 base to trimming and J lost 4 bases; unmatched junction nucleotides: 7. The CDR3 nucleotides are TGTGCCAGCAGCTTAGCTGGCAGGGGGTTGTACGAGCAGTACTTC. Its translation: CASSLAGRGLYEQYF.

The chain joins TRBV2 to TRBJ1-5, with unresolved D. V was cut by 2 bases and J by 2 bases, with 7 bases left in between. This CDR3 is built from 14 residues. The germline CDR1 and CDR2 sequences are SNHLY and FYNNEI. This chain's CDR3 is CASSESTRNQPQHF. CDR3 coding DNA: TGTGCCAGCAGTGAATCTACTCGCAATCAGCCCCAGCATTTT.

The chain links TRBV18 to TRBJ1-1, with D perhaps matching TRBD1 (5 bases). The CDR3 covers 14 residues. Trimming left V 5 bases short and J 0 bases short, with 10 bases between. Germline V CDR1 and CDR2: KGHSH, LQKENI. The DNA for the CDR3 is TGTGCCAGCTCAGCCTCGGGGGTGAACACTGAAGCTTTCTTT. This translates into CASSASGVNTEAFF.

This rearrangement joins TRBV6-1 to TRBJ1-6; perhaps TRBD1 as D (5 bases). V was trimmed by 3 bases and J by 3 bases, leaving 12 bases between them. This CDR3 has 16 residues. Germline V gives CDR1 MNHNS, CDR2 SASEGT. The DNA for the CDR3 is TGTGCCAGCAGTGATGTCGACAGTTTCTATAATTCACCCCTCCACTTT. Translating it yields CASSDVDSFYNSPLHF.

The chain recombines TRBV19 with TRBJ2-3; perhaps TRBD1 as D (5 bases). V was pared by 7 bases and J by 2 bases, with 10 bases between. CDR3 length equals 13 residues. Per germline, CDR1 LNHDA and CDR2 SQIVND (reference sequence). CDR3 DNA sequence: TGTGCCAGTATTGGGGCAAACACAGATACGCAGTATTTT. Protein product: CASIGANTDTQYF.

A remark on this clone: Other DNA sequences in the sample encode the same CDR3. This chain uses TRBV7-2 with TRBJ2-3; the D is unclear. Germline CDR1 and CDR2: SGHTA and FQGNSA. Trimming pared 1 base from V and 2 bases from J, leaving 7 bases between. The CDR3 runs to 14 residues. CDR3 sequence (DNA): TGTGCCAGCAGCTTAGATTATTCCACAGATACGCAGTATTTT. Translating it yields CASSLDYSTDTQYF.

CDR3 nucleotides: TGTGCCAGCAGTTCAAACCAGGGTGGCAATAATTCACCCCTCCACTTT. Translation gives CASSSNQGGNNSPLHF. The chain employs TRBV7-9 and TRBJ1-6, with D perhaps matching TRBD1 (5 bases). The CDR3 length is 16 residues. The germline CDR1 and CDR2 sequences are SEHNR and FQNEAQ (reference sequence). Deletions cut 6 bases from V and 5 bases from J, with 17 bases between. The full variable domain, in which reference TRBV7-9 and TRBJ1-6 provide the parts outside the CDR3, is DTGVSQNPRHKITKRGQNVTFRCDPISEHNRLYWYRQTLGQGPEFLTYFQNEAQLEKSRLLSDRFSAERPKGSFSTLEIQRTEQGDSAMYLCASSSNQGGNNSPLHFGNGTRLTVT.

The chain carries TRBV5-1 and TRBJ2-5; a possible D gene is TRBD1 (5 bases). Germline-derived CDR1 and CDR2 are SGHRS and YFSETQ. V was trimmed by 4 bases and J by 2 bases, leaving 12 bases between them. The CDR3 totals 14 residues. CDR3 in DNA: TGCGCCAGCAGCCTCCTAACAGGTCAAGAGACCCAGTACTTC. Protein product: CASSLLTGQETQYF. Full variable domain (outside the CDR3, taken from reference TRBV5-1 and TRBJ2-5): KAGVTQTPRYLIKTRGQQVTLSCSPISGHRSVSWYQQTPGQGLQFLFEYFSETQRNKGNFPGRFSGRQFSNSRSEMNVSTLELGDSALYLCASSLLTGQETQYFGPGTRLLVL.

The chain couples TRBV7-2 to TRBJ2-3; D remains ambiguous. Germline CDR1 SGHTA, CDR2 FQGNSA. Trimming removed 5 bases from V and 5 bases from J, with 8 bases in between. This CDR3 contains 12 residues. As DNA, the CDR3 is TGTGCCAGCAGCCCGAAGAGAGATACGCAGTATTTT. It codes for CASSPKRDTQYF. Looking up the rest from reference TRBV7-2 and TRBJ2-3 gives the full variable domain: GAGVSQSPSNKVTEKGKDVELRCDPISGHTALYWYRQSLGQGLEFLIYFQGNSAPDKSGLPSDRFSAERTGGSVSTLTIQRTQQEDSAVYLCASSPKRDTQYFGPGTRLTVL.

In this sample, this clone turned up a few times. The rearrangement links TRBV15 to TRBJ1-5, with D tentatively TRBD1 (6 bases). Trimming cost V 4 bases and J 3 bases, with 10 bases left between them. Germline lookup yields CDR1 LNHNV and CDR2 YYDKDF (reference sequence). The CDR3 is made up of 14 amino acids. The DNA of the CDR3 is TGTGCCACCAGCAAGGGGGATAACAATCAGCCCCAGCATTTT. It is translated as CATSKGDNNQPQHF.

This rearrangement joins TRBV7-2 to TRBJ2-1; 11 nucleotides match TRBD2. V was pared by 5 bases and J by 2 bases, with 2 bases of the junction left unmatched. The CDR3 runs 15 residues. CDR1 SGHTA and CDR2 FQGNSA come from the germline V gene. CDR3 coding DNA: TGTGCCAGCAGCCTTAGCGGGGGGGCCTACAATGAGCAGTTCTTC. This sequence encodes CASSLSGGAYNEQFF.

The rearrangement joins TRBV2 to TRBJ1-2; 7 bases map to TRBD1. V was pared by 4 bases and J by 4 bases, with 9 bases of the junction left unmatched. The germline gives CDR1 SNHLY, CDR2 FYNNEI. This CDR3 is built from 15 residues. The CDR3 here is CASSALQGTIYGYTF. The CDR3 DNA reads TGTGCCAGCAGTGCTCTACAGGGGACCATCTATGGCTACACCTTC.

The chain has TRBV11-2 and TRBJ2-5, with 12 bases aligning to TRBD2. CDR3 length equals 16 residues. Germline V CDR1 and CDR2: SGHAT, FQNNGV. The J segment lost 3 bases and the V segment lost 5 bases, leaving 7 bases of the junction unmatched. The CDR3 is CASSTRTSGVEETQYF. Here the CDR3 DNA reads TGTGCCAGCAGCACGCGGACTAGCGGGGTTGAAGAGACCCAGTACTTC.

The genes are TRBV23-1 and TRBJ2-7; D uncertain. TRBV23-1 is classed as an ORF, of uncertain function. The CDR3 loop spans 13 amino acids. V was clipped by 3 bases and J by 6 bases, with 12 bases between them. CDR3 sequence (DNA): TGCGCCAGCAGTCACTTTAGGCAGGTCGAGCAGTACTTC. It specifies CASSHFRQVEQYF.

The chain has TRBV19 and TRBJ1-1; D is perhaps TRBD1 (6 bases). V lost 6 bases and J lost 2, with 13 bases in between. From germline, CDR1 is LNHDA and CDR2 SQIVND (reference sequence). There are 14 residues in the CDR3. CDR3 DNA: TGTGCCAGTAGCCCAGGACAGAGAAACACTGAAGCTTTCTTT. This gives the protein CASSPGQRNTEAFF. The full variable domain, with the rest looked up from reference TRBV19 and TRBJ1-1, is DGGITQSPKYLFRKEGQNVTLSCEQNLNHDAMYWYRQDPGQGLRLIYYSQIVNDFQKGDIAEGYSVSREKKESFPLTVTSAQKNPTAFYLCASSPGQRNTEAFFGQGTRLTVV.

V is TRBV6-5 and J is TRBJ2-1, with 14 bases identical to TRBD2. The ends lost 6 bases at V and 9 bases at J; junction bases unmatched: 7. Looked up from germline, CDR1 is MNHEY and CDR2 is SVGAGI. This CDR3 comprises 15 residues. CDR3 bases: TGTGCCAGCAGGGGACTAGCGGGAGCTCTGGGTGAGCAGTTCTTC. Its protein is CASRGLAGALGEQFF.

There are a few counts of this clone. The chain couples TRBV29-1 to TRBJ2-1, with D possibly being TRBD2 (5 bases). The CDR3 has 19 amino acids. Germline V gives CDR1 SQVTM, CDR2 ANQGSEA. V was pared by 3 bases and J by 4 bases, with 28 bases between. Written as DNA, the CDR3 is TGCAGCGTTGATGACGTTGTCTTGCCTAGCCGCATCCGTTACAATGAGCAGTTCTTC. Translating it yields CSVDDVVLPSRIRYNEQFF.

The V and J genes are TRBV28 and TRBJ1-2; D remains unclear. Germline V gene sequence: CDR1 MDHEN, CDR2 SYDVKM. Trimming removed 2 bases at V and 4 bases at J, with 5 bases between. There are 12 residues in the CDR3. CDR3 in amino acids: CASSLTSYGYTF. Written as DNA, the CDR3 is TGTGCCAGCAGTTTAACCAGCTATGGCTACACCTTC.

The CDR3 nucleotides are TGTGCCACCAGCAGTCCCACAGTGCCCTATGGCTACACCTTC. It translates to CATSSPTVPYGYTF. V usage is TRBV15 and J usage is TRBJ1-2; D unresolved. This CDR3 is built from 14 residues. The germline CDR1 and CDR2 sequences are LNHNV and YYDKDF (reference sequence). The V end lost 3 bases, the J end lost 4 bases, and 12 bases lay between the germline ends.

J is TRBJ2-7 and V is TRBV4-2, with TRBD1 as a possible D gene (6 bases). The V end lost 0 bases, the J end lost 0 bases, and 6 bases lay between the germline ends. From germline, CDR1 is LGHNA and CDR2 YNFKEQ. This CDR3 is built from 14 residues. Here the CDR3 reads CASSQEDSSYEQYF. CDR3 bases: TGTGCCAGCAGCCAAGAGGACAGCTCCTACGAGCAGTACTTC.

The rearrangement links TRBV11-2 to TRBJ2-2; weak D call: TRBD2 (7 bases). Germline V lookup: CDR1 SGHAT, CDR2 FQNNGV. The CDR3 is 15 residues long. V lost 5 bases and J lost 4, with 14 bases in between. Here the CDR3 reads CASSPNRGATGELFF. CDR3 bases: TGTGCCAGCAGCCCGAACCGGGGGGCCACCGGGGAGCTGTTTTTT.

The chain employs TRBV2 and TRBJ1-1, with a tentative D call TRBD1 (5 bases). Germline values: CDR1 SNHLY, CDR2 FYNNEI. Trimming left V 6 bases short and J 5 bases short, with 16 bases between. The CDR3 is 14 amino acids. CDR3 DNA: TGTGCCAGCAGGGAGGGACGGATAAGGACTGAAGCTTTCTTT. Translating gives CASREGRIRTEAFF.

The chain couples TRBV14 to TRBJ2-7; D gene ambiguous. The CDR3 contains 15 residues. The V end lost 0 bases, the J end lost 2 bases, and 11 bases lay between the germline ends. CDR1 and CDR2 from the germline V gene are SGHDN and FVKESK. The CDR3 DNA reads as TGTGCCAGCAGCCAAGATGAGGCACTACCCTACGAGCAGTACTTC. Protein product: CASSQDEALPYEQYF.

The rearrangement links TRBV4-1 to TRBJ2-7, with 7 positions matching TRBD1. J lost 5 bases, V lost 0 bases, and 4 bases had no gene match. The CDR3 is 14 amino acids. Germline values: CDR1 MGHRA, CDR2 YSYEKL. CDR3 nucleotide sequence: TGCGCCAGCAGCCAAGAGGGACAGTACGACGAGCAGTACTTC. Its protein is CASSQEGQYDEQYF.

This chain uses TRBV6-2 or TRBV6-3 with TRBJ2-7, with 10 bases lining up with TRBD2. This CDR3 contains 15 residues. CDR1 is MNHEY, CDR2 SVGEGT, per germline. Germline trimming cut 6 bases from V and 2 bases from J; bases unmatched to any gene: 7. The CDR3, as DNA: TGTGCCAGCAGCCTCACTAGCGGGATTCCCTACGAGCAGTACTTC. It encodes CASSLTSGIPYEQYF.